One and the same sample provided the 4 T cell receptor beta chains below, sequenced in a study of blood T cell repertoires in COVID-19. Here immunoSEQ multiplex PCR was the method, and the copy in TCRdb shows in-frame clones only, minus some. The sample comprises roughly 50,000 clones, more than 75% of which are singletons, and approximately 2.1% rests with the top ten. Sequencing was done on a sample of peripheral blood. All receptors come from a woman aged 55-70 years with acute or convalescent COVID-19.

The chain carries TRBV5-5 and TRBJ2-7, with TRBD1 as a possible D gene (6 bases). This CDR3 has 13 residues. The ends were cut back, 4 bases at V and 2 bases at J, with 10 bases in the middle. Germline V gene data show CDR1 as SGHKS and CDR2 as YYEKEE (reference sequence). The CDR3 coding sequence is TGTGCCAGCAGCCCAGGACAGACCTACGAGCAGTACTTC. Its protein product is CASSPGQTYEQYF.

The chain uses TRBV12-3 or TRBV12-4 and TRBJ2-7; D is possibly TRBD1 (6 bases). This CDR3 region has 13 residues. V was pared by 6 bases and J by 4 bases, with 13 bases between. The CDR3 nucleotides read TGTGCCAGCAGCCAATCCGGGACATACGAGCAGTACTTC. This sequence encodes CASSQSGTYEQYF.

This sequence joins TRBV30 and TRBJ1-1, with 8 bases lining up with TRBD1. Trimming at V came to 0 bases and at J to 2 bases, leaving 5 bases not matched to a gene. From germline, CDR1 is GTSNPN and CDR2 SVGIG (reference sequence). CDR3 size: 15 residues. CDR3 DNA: TGTGCCTGGAGTGTAGGACAGGGTGAAAACACTGAAGCTTTCTTT. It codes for CAWSVGQGENTEAFF.

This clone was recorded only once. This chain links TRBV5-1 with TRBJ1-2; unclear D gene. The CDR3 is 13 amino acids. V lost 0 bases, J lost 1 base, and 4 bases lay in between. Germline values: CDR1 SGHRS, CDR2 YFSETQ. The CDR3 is CASSLEHNYGYTF. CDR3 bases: TGCGCCAGCAGCTTGGAACATAACTATGGCTACACCTTC.